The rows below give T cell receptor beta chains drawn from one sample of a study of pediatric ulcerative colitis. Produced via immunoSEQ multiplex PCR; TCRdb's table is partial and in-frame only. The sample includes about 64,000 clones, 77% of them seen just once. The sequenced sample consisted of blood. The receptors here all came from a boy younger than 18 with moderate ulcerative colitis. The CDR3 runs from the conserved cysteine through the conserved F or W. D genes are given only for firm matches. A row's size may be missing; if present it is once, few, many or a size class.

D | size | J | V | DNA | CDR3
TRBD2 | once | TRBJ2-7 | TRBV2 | TGTGCCAGCAGCCGCGGGACTAGCGGGAGGGGCGAGCAGTACTTC | CASSRGTSGRGEQYF
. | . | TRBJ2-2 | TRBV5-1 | TGCGCCAGCGGCCAGTGGGGTATATCTTTCGGGGAGCTGTTTTTT | CASGQWGISFGELFF
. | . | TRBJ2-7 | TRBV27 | TGTGCCAGCAGTGTCCGGGAATTCAGCTCCTACGAGCAGTACTTC | CASSVREFSSYEQYF
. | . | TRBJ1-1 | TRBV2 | TGTGCCAGCAGTGAACGGGCGAAAGTAGAGGTCACTGAAGCTTTCTTT | CASSERAKVEVTEAFF
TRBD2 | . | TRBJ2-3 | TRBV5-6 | TGTGCCAGCAGCTTGGAGGCGGGCGGGGGGACAGATACGCAGTATTTT | CASSLEAGGGTDTQYF
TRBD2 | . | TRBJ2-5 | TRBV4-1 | TGCGCCAGCAGCCAGCTAGCGGAAGAGACCCAGTACTTC | CASSQLAEETQYF
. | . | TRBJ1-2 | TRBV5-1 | TGCGCCAGCAGCTTGGACACAGGGATGCATGGCTACACCTTC | CASSLDTGMHGYTF
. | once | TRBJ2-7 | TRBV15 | TGTGCCACCAGCCACCGGAGGGCCGGCAACGAGCAGTACTTC | CATSHRRAGNEQYF
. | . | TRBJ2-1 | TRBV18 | TGTGCCAGCTCACTACAGGGCAATGAGCAGTTCTTC | CASSLQGNEQFF
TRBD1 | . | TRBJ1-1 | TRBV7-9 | TGTGCCAGCAGCCCCGGACAGGGGAACACTGAAGCTTTCTTT | CASSPGQGNTEAFF
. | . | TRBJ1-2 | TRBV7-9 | TGTGCCAGCAGCTTAAACTGGCCATTACTATTAATTAACTATGGCTACACCTTC | CASSLNWPLLLINYGYTF
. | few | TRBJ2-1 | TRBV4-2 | TGTGCCAGCAGCCAAGCCCTGGGCAGCTCCTACAATGAGCAGTTCTTC | CASSQALGSSYNEQFF
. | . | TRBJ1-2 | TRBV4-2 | TGTGCCAGCAGCCAACTTGGCAGTACCTATGGCTACACCTTC | CASSQLGSTYGYTF
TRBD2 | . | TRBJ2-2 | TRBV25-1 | TGTGCCAGCAGTGAGATGCGGGGGGAGACCGGGGAGCTGTTTTTT | CASSEMRGETGELFF
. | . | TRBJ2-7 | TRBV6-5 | TGTGCCAGCAGTTATCGCGGAGCCTACGAGCAGTACTTC | CASSYRGAYEQYF
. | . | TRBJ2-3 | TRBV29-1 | TGCAGCGTTGCTGACGGGACTTTCACAGATACGCAGTATTTT | CSVADGTFTDTQYF
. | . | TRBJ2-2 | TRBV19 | TGTGCCAGTAGTATTGTGGCAGGGAACACCGGGGAGCTGTTTTTT | CASSIVAGNTGELFF
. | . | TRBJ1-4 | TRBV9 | TGTGCCAGCAGCGTAGATCGGGTTCGAAGTGAAAAACTGTTTTTT | CASSVDRVRSEKLFF
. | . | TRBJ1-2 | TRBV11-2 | TGTGCCAGCAGCTTACAGGGTTTAGGTGGCTACACCTTC | CASSLQGLGGYTF
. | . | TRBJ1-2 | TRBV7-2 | TGTGCCAGCAGCTCCACGAGAACTAACTATGGCTACACCTTC | CASSSTRTNYGYTF
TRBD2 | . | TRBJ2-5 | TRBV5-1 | TGCGCCAGCAGCTTGAGGAGCGGGGACCAAGAGACCCAGTACTTC | CASSLRSGDQETQYF
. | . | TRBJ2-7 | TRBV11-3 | TGTGCCAGCAGCTTAGGGATTGGACAGTCCTACGAGCAGTACTTC | CASSLGIGQSYEQYF
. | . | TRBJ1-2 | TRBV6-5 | TGTGCCAGCATTTCGGGCGGAGGCTACACCTTC | CASISGGGYTF